This TCR beta chain appears in the sequencing data of a study of human T cells and chemical hapten exposure. Only a few counts were recorded for this clonotype. TCRdb fed the RACE reads into MiXCR, producing one record per CDR3 protein. The data hold approximately 75,000 distinct CDR3 sequences, with approximately 9% observed a single time. The CDR3 spans 14 residues. The V end was cut by 5 bases, the J end by 0 bases, with 11 bases between. Germline V gene lookup returns CDR1 MNHEY and CDR2 SVGAGI. The time point: patch test 2, 6 weeks after DPC sensitization. The treatment here: therapeutic diphenylcyclopropenone sensitization with weekly scalp DPC.

The genes are TRBV6-5 and TRBJ2-7, with D unclear. This specimen consisted of whole blood, obtained in connection with sensitization to the hapten diphenylcyclopropenone (DPC). This TCR was recovered from a woman in her fifties or sixties with alopecia areata. Some clones in this sample may be carry-over from other donors' samples. DNA for the CDR3: TGTGCCAGCAGTAAGACTCTGAGCTCCTACGAGCAGTACTTC. Protein sequence: CASSKTLSSYEQYF.